These 24 T cell receptor beta chains were all obtained from the same sample, sequenced in a study of T-cell memory formation after mild COVID-19. A single record per CDR3 protein comes from TCRdb applying MiXCR to the 5' RACE reads. The top ten clones hold approximately 23% of a sample with roughly 280,000 distinct CDR3 sequences, 15% to 20% of them seen once. Sequences were obtained from PBMCs or a T cell subset sorted from them (not recorded which). Receptors were obtained from a man aged 18 to 30 who had mild COVID-19 (a few samples of this study predate the infection). Cell type and time point are not known.

The count of this clonotype is one. The CDR3 DNA is TGTGCCAGCAGTTCCAGGGACGGGACAGAAAGCTCCTATAATTCACCCCTCCACTTT. This sequence encodes CASSSRDGTESSYNSPLHF. The chain uses TRBV27 and TRBJ1-6, with TRBD1 matching over 7 bases. V was pared by 4 bases and J by 0 bases, with 12 bases of the junction left unmatched. The CDR3 has 19 residues. CDR1 is MNHEY, CDR2 SMNVEV, per germline (reference sequence).

This clonotype was seen more than once but under ten times. This chain links TRBV6-1 with TRBJ2-7; TRBD1 matches 11 bases. The CDR3 covers 14 residues. CDR1 MNHNS and CDR2 SASEGT come from the germline V gene. V trimming: 7 bases; J trimming: 10 bases; junction bases outside the gene matches: 12. The CDR3 nucleotides are TGTGCCAGCAACGAACGGGACAGGGGGAGGAGACAGTACGTC. It yields the protein CASNERDRGRRQYV.

As for this clonotype: One end of the junction is discordant with germline, which a read error may explain. The chain joins TRBV7-2 to TRBJ2-5, with 11 bases that match TRBD2. The CDR3 spans 15 residues. The germline V gene encodes CDR1 SGHTA and CDR2 FQGNSA. The CDR3 sequence: CASRLAGGLQETQYF. For the CDR3, the DNA is TGTGCCAGCAGATTAGCGGGGGGGCTCCAAGAGACCCAGTACTTC.

This clonotype was detected only a few times. V gene TRBV28 combines with J gene TRBJ2-5, with D perhaps matching TRBD2 (5 bases). V lost 2 bases to trimming and J lost 10 bases, with 14 bases between them. This CDR3 is 13 amino acids long. Germline CDR1 is MDHEN and CDR2 is SYDVKM. As DNA, the CDR3 is TGTGCCAGCAGTTTAGATGCGGGTTGGAACCAGTACTTC. Its protein is CASSLDAGWNQYF.

V usage is TRBV7-2 and J usage is TRBJ1-6, with D unresolved. Trimming left V 3 bases short and J 10 bases short, with 16 bases between. CDR3 length: 15 residues. In germline, CDR1 is SGHTA, CDR2 FQGNSA. CDR3 sequence: CASSFVSNVWSPLHF. The CDR3 DNA reads TGTGCCAGCAGCTTTGTTTCGAACGTGTGGTCACCCCTCCACTTT.

This clonotype was seen a handful of times. The chain links TRBV27 to TRBJ1-2; D uncertain. The CDR3 runs to 14 residues. Trimming shortened V by 4 bases and J by 4 bases, and 13 bases separated the two germline ends. The germline V gene encodes CDR1 MNHEY and CDR2 SMNVEV (reference sequence). The CDR3 region is CASSSLTGTYGYTF. In nucleotides, the CDR3 is TGTGCCAGCAGTTCCCTAACGGGTACCTATGGCTACACCTTC.

V and J are TRBV11-2 and TRBJ2-4; maybe TRBD2 (5 bases). V gave up 5 bases and J gave up 5 bases, with 19 bases separating them. This CDR3 has 16 amino acids. Germline CDR1 SGHAT, CDR2 FQNNGV. The CDR3 nucleotides are TGTGCCAGCAGCCCCCGACGGGATCCCGCTGAAAACATTCAGTACTTC. This codes for CASSPRRDPAENIQYF.

This clonotype was counted between two and nine times. V and J are TRBV7-6 and TRBJ2-3, with no clear D. Trimming removed 3 bases from V and 0 bases from J, with 10 bases in between. The CDR3 covers 15 residues. Looked up from germline, CDR1 is SGHVS and CDR2 is FNYEAQ. CDR3 bases: TGTGCCAGCAGCTTCAGGAATCCTAGCACAGATACGCAGTATTTT. Amino acids: CASSFRNPSTDTQYF. Drawing the rest from reference TRBV7-6 and TRBJ2-3, the complete variable domain is GAGVSQSPRYKVTKRGQDVALRCDPISGHVSLYWYRQALGQGPEFLTYFNYEAQQDKSGLPNDRFSAERPEGSISTLTIQRTEQRDSAMYRCASSFRNPSTDTQYFGPGTRLTVL.

The chain carries TRBV6-4 and TRBJ1-2, with D hard to call. The ends were cut back, 0 bases at V and 8 bases at J, with 13 bases in the middle. CDR3 size: 14 residues. Germline loops: CDR1 MRHNA, CDR2 SNTAGT. DNA of the CDR3: TGTGCCAGCAGTGACTCGTGGGGTTTGGGGGGCTACACCTTC. Translation: CASSDSWGLGGYTF.

The table lists this clonotype with a few counts. The V and J genes are TRBV4-2 and TRBJ1-5; possible D gene TRBD1, 5 bases. The CDR3 has 16 residues. Trimming stripped 4 bases from V and 8 bases from J, with 21 bases between. Germline V gene data show CDR1 as LGHNA and CDR2 as YNFKEQ. This CDR3 is CASSLTGGEVGKPQHF. The DNA of the CDR3 is TGTGCCAGCAGCCTTACTGGAGGGGAGGTGGGAAAGCCCCAGCATTTT.

In this sample, this clonotype turned up a few times. The V gene is TRBV2, the J gene TRBJ2-7, with unresolved D. V was trimmed by 7 bases and J by 0 bases, leaving 13 bases between them. CDR3 size: 14 residues. Germline-derived CDR1 and CDR2 are SNHLY and FYNNEI. The CDR3: CASKGRTSSYEQYV. The CDR3 bases are TGTGCCAGCAAAGGCAGGACCAGCTCCTACGAGCAGTACGTC.

This clonotype was found a few times. The rearrangement links TRBV9 to TRBJ1-2; a possible D gene is TRBD1 (5 bases). The germline CDR1 and CDR2 sequences are SGDLS and YYNGEE. There are 12 residues in the CDR3. V dropped 2 bases and J dropped 6 bases, with 8 bases sitting between them. The CDR3 protein is CASSVQGDGYTF. CDR3 bases: TGTGCCAGCAGCGTGCAGGGTGATGGCTACACCTTC. Combining the CDR3 with reference TRBV9 and TRBJ1-2 gives the whole variable domain DSGVTQTPKHLITATGQRVTLRCSPRSGDLSVYWYQQSLDQGLQFLIQYYNGEERAKGNILERFSAQQFPDLHSELNLSSLELGDSALYFCASSVQGDGYTFGSGTRLTVV.

The rearrangement uses TRBV6-5 and TRBJ1-4; the match to TRBD1 covers 7 bases. The CDR3 loop spans 15 amino acids. Germline CDR1 is MNHEY and CDR2 is SVGAGI. Germline trimming cut 0 bases from V and 8 bases from J; bases unmatched to any gene: 6. CDR3 DNA sequence: TGTGCCAGCAGTTACTCGGGCCAGGGGGGCGAAAAACTGTTTTTT. It codes for CASSYSGQGGEKLFF.

The rearrangement uses TRBV7-8 and TRBJ1-4, with D possibly TRBD1 on 6 matching bases. The CDR3 sequence is 17 residues long. Germline V gives CDR1 SGHVS, CDR2 FQNEAQ. The germline V and J ends were trimmed by 5 bases and 5 bases, with 21 bases remaining between them. DNA of the CDR3: TGTGCCAGCAGCCCTACTGGAGAGACAGGCATAAATGAAAAACTGTTTTTT. This gives the protein CASSPTGETGINEKLFF.

This clonotype has just one count. This chain uses TRBV9 with TRBJ1-1; D is possibly TRBD1 (5 bases). Germline CDR1 is SGDLS and CDR2 is YYNGEE. The germline V and J ends were trimmed by 6 bases and 7 bases, with 22 bases remaining between them. There are 15 residues in the CDR3. The CDR3 DNA reads TGTGCCAGCAACCCACTGGGGGGTGGGAGGAATGAAGCTTTCTTT. The encoded protein is CASNPLGGGRNEAFF.

A single count supports this clonotype. V gene TRBV3-1 combines with J gene TRBJ1-2; perhaps TRBD1 as D (5 bases). CDR3 length: 14 residues. Trimming pared 4 bases from V and 6 bases from J, leaving 15 bases between. Per germline, CDR1 LGHDT and CDR2 YNNKEL (reference sequence). The CDR3 protein is CASSRTGGDHGYTF. The CDR3 coding sequence is TGTGCCAGCAGCCGTACGGGGGGTGATCATGGCTACACCTTC.

This clonotype was seen a handful of times. This sequence joins TRBV10-1 and TRBJ2-7; either TRBD1 or TRBD2 may fit D (5 bases each). The germline V gene encodes CDR1 WNHNN and CDR2 SYGVQD (reference sequence). Between the trimmed V and J ends, which lost 10 bases and 5 bases, there was a span of 27 bases. The CDR3 is made up of 16 amino acids. This CDR3 is CANRLGTPRLVDEQYV. The DNA of the CDR3 is TGCGCCAATCGTTTGGGGACCCCCCGTTTGGTCGACGAGCAGTACGTC.

This clonotype was seen a few times. The rearrangement uses TRBV4-2 and TRBJ2-3; D is possibly TRBD2 (6 bases). Trimming shortened V by 0 bases and J by 3 bases, and 10 bases separated the two germline ends. Germline V CDR1 and CDR2: LGHNA, YNFKEQ. This CDR3 has 15 amino acids. In nucleotides, the CDR3 is TGTGCCAGCAGCCAAGATCGGGGGACTACAGATACGCAGTATTTT. Its translation: CASSQDRGTTDTQYF.

This clonotype was detected ten times or more. The chain carries TRBV15 and TRBJ2-2; D is unclear. The V end was cut by 0 bases, the J end by 4 bases, with 9 bases between. Germline-derived CDR1 and CDR2 are LNHNV and YYDKDF (reference sequence). CDR3 length: 15 amino acids. For the CDR3, the DNA is TGTGCCACCAGCAGAGAGGCCACCTTCACCGGGGAGCTGTTTTTT. It codes for CATSREATFTGELFF.

This clonotype was recorded at least ten times. The chain uses TRBV2 and TRBJ2-2; 8 bases are a match to TRBD1. From germline, CDR1 is SNHLY and CDR2 FYNNEI. There are 15 residues in the CDR3. V shed 6 bases, J shed 0 bases, and the junction held 3 bases outside the gene matches. CDR3 in DNA: TGTGCCAGCAGCAGGACAGGGACGAACACCGGGGAGCTGTTTTTT. This gives the protein CASSRTGTNTGELFF.

Only a few counts were recorded for this clonotype. The chain couples TRBV2 to TRBJ1-5; 8 bases align to TRBD1. The germline V gene encodes CDR1 SNHLY and CDR2 FYNNEI. V was pared by 5 bases and J by 7 bases, with 7 bases of the junction left unmatched. This CDR3 spans 14 amino acids. Here the CDR3 DNA reads TGTGCCAGCAGTCTCAGGGGGCTAGGACAGCCCCAGCATTTT. Translated: CASSLRGLGQPQHF.

V usage is TRBV7-2 and J usage is TRBJ1-4; 7 bases are shared with TRBD1. V was pared by 5 bases and J by 8 bases, with 11 bases of the junction left unmatched. CDR1 is SGHTA, CDR2 FQGNSA, per germline. This CDR3 region has 15 residues. This CDR3 is CASSLNTGEGEKLFF. The CDR3 DNA follows: TGTGCCAGCAGCCTCAATACAGGGGAAGGGGAAAAACTGTTTTTT.

There are a few counts of this clonotype. The V call is TRBV2, the J call TRBJ2-3; D is undetermined. The germline CDR1 and CDR2 sequences are SNHLY and FYNNEI. The CDR3 consists of 12 residues. With 6 bases removed from V and 2 bases from J, the gap between germline ends came to 6 bases. CDR3 sequence: CASRDDTDTQYF. CDR3 coding DNA: TGTGCCAGCAGAGATGACACAGATACGCAGTATTTT.

This clonotype was counted only a few times. J is TRBJ2-3 and V is TRBV29-1; D is ambiguous. The CDR3 is 12 residues long. Germline V CDR1 and CDR2: SQVTM, ANQGSEA. Trimming cost V 1 base and J 3 bases, with 5 bases left between them. The CDR3 DNA reads as TGCAGCGTTGAAGGAAGGACAGATACGCAGTATTTT. As protein: CSVEGRTDTQYF.